This TCR beta chain stems from a study of metastatic and nonmetastatic thyroid tumors. TCRdb called clones again from the PCR reads with MiXCR. The data show around 19,000 clones, approximately 30% seen once. The length of the CDR3 is 14 residues. Germline values: CDR1 LGHDT, CDR2 YNNKEL (reference sequence). Trimming cost V 4 bases and J 4 bases; bases outside gene matches: 5. Among the patients, none had received any treatment before thyroid surgery. This chain joins TRBV3-1 and TRBJ2-7, with TRBD1 identical over 9 bases. Specimen: blood. This TCR came from a female donor with papillary thyroid cancer or a benign thyroid nodule (not recorded which). Some clones in this sample may be carry-over from other donors' samples. CDR3: CASSRTGTGYEQYF. The CDR3, as DNA: TGTGCCAGCAGCCGAACCGGGACAGGGTACGAGCAGTACTTC.